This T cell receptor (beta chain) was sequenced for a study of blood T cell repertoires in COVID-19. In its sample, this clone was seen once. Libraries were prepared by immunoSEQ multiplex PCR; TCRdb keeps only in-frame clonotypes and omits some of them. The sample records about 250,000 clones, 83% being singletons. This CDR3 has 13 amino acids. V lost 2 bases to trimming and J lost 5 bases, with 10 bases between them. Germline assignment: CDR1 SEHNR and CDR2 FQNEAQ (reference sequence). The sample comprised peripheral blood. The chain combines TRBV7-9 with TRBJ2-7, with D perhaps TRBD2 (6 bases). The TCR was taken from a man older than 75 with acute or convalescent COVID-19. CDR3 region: CASSLPGVHEQYF. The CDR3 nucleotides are TGTGCCAGCAGCTTACCGGGGGTCCACGAGCAGTACTTC.